The 28 T cell receptor beta chains below were found in one sample sequenced in a study of T cells in Graves' hyperthyroidism and ophthalmopathy (dated by TCRdb to the late 2010s). Receptors were amplified or captured by multiplex PCR. Instrument on record: Illumina HiSeq 2000. The TCR beta CDR3 regions were amplified from RNA transcripts. The first round of RT-PCR for the TCR CDR3 was performed with the HTBI primer set and the Qiagen OneStep RT-PCR kit. Starting from the raw public reads, TCRdb applied fastp trimming at Q25, assembled clones with MiXCR and retained in-frame beta chains. Identical CDR3 proteins give one entry, which carries the most common genes and DNA. Recorded for this sample are about 400,000 distinct CDR3 sequences; roughly an eighth of them occurred a single time. The ten largest clones add up to 5% to 6% of the sample. Sequencing was performed on blood. These receptors all come from a woman aged 18-29 years with Graves' hyperthyroidism.

The V gene is TRBV29-1, the J gene TRBJ2-2; 7 bases align to TRBD1. J lost 4 bases, V lost 1 base, and 9 bases had no gene match. Germline-derived CDR1 and CDR2 are SQVTM and ANQGSEA. There are 16 residues in the CDR3. Here the CDR3 DNA reads TGCAGCGTTGAAGTGTCGCAGGGGGAGCGCACCGGGGAGCTGTTTTTT. Amino acid sequence: CSVEVSQGERTGELFF.

Many counts were recorded for this clonotype. V gene TRBV10-1 combines with J gene TRBJ2-3, with 10 positions matching TRBD2. CDR1 is WNHNN, CDR2 SYGVQD, per germline (reference sequence). The CDR3 extends over 16 amino acids. After removal of 6 bases from V and 3 bases from J, the junction contained 9 bases not matched to a gene. The CDR3 nucleotides are TGCGCCAGCAGCACAGGATCGGGACTAGCGACAGATACGCAGTATTTT. Amino acids: CASSTGSGLATDTQYF.

V usage is TRBV11-2 and J usage is TRBJ2-5, with a weak D call TRBD1 (6 bases). Germline values: CDR1 SGHAT, CDR2 FQNNGV. CDR3 length: 15 residues. V was cut by 5 bases and J by 4 bases, with 17 bases left in between. CDR3 bases: TGTGCCAGCAGCCTAATGGGTACAGGGAGAGAGACCCAGTACTTC. Its protein is CASSLMGTGRETQYF.

This clonotype was detected ten times or more. The chain uses TRBV13 and TRBJ2-1; possibly TRBD1 or TRBD2 for D (5 bases each). Trimming removed 5 bases from V and 4 bases from J, with 12 bases in between. Per the germline V gene, CDR1 is PRHDT and CDR2 is FYEKMQ (reference sequence). CDR3 length: 14 amino acids. The CDR3 region is CASSNRGPYNEQFF. The CDR3 nucleotides read TGTGCCAGCAGCAACCGGGGCCCTTACAATGAGCAGTTCTTC.

This clonotype has at least ten counts. The chain recombines TRBV20-1 with TRBJ1-1, with TRBD1 as a possible D gene (6 bases). This CDR3 is 12 amino acids long. Trimming took off 5 bases at V and 1 base at J, with 8 bases between the two ends. The germline V gene has CDR1 DFQATT and CDR2 SNEGSKA (reference sequence). CDR3 in amino acids: CSADRRNTEAFF. CDR3 in DNA: TGCAGTGCTGACAGGAGGAACACTGAAGCTTTCTTT.

At least ten counts were recorded for this clonotype. This chain joins TRBV9 and TRBJ2-1; 9 positions match TRBD1. This CDR3 region has 16 residues. CDR1 and CDR2 from the germline V gene are SGDLS and YYNGEE. After removal of 0 bases from V and 5 bases from J, the junction contained 6 bases not matched to a gene. The CDR3 DNA follows: TGTGCCAGCAGCGTAGAGGGACAGGGTTTTCACAATGAGCAGTTCTTC. Its translation: CASSVEGQGFHNEQFF.

The chain uses TRBV7-9 and TRBJ1-1, with D perhaps TRBD1 (5 bases). Germline V gene lookup returns CDR1 SEHNR and CDR2 FQNEAQ (reference sequence). The CDR3 is made up of 12 amino acids. The V end was cut by 2 bases, the J end by 11 bases, with 12 bases between. The CDR3 DNA is TGTGCCAGCAGCTTAATAGCAGGGCTGGCTTTCTTT. This codes for CASSLIAGLAFF.

This clonotype was picked up many times. This sequence joins TRBV27 and TRBJ2-1, with D possibly being TRBD2 (5 bases). CDR1 and CDR2 from the germline V gene are MNHEY and SMNVEV (reference sequence). The V end lost 2 bases, the J end lost 4 bases, and 15 bases lay between the germline ends. There are 16 residues in the CDR3. The CDR3 sequence: CASSLNPLDLYNEQFF. The CDR3 DNA reads as TGTGCCAGCAGTTTAAACCCACTAGACCTATACAATGAGCAGTTCTTC.

The gene calls are TRBV6-6 and TRBJ1-4; D perhaps matches TRBD1 (6 bases). This CDR3 has 15 residues. CDR1 is MNHNY, CDR2 SVGAGI, per germline (reference sequence). V was cut by 0 bases and J by 5 bases, with 10 bases left in between. The CDR3 nucleotides are TGTGCCAGCAGTTACTCGACCAGGGGAAATGAAAAACTGTTTTTT. Translating gives CASSYSTRGNEKLFF.

This sequence joins TRBV19 and TRBJ2-2; D is unresolved. This CDR3 has 16 residues. Germline CDR1 reads LNHDA; CDR2 reads SQIVND (reference sequence). Between the trimmed V and J ends, which lost 2 bases and 0 bases, there was a span of 10 bases. For the CDR3, the DNA is TGTGCCAGTAGTATATACGGCGGTACGAACACCGGGGAGCTGTTTTTT. Protein sequence: CASSIYGGTNTGELFF. The variable domain in full, with the rest retrieved from reference TRBV19 and TRBJ2-2, is DGGITQSPKYLFRKEGQNVTLSCEQNLNHDAMYWYRQDPGQGLRLIYYSQIVNDFQKGDIAEGYSVSREKKESFPLTVTSAQKNPTAFYLCASSIYGGTNTGELFFGEGSRLTVL.

This clonotype was seen many times. V is TRBV27 and J is TRBJ2-3; 10 bases align to TRBD2. Germline trimming cut 0 bases from V and 4 bases from J; bases unmatched to any gene: 4. The CDR3 is 16 amino acids. Looked up from germline, CDR1 is MNHEY and CDR2 is SMNVEV (reference sequence). The CDR3 sequence is CASSLSGLASPDTQYF. CDR3 DNA: TGTGCCAGCAGTTTATCGGGACTAGCGTCGCCAGATACGCAGTATTTT.

As to this clonotype: A much larger clonotype is one base distant, so this may be a read error. The chain uses TRBV7-2 and TRBJ1-2; D may be TRBD1 (6 bases). Germline V gene data show CDR1 as SGHTA and CDR2 as FQGNSA. This CDR3 has 15 residues. This CDR3 is CASSFDASGAYGFTF. In nucleotides, the CDR3 is TGTGCCAGCAGCTTTGATGCATCGGGGGCCTATGGCTTCACCTTC.

The J gene is TRBJ2-1, the V gene TRBV20-1; 9 nucleotides match TRBD2. J was trimmed by 7 bases and V by 5 bases; bases with no gene match: 9. CDR1 is DFQATT and CDR2 is SNEGSKA in the germline V gene (reference sequence). This CDR3 comprises 14 residues. DNA for the CDR3: TGCAGTGCTCCCGGGACTAGCAGTTTAAATGAGCAGTTCTTC. It encodes CSAPGTSSLNEQFF.

This chain connects TRBV19 to TRBJ2-2; D gene ambiguous. The CDR3 spans 16 residues. Germline assignment: CDR1 LNHDA and CDR2 SQIVND (reference sequence). V was cut by 5 bases and J by 6 bases, with 19 bases left in between. CDR3 loop: CASSSQWGPEAGELFF. The DNA of the CDR3 is TGTGCCAGTAGTTCGCAGTGGGGTCCCGAGGCCGGGGAGCTGTTTTTT.

This clonotype was observed many times. The chain employs TRBV28 and TRBJ2-4, with TRBD2 as a possible D gene (6 bases). Germline V gene sequence: CDR1 MDHEN, CDR2 SYDVKM. The V end was cut by 4 bases, the J end by 10 bases, with 20 bases between. The CDR3 contains 15 residues. Here the CDR3 reads CASSSRLGRISIQYF. CDR3 in DNA: TGTGCCAGCAGTTCCAGACTAGGGCGTATTAGTATTCAGTACTTC.

In this sample, this clonotype turned up many times. This chain links TRBV6-2 or TRBV6-3 with TRBJ2-1; D perhaps matches TRBD2 (6 bases). The CDR3 runs 18 residues. V shed 5 bases and J shed 0 bases, with 20 bases lying between them. The germline CDR1 and CDR2 sequences are MNHEY and SVGEGT. The CDR3 region has the DNA TGTGCCAGCAGTCAACCCATGCGGGGTACTAACTCCTACAATGAGCAGTTCTTC. Translated: CASSQPMRGTNSYNEQFF.

V and J are TRBV29-1 and TRBJ1-3; possibly TRBD1 for D (5 bases). The V end was cut by 4 bases, the J end by 3 bases, with 7 bases between. CDR1 is SQVTM, CDR2 ANQGSEA, per germline. The CDR3 is made up of 12 amino acids. CDR3 sequence: CSVAGGGNTIYF. For the CDR3, the DNA is TGCAGCGTTGCTGGGGGTGGAAACACCATATATTTT.

In its sample, this clonotype was seen a few times. The chain couples TRBV30 to TRBJ1-2; D is undetermined. Trimming cost V 5 bases and J 8 bases, with 15 bases left between them. Germline V gene data show CDR1 as GTSNPN and CDR2 as SVGIG (reference sequence). This CDR3 region has 12 residues. Here the CDR3 reads CAWGVGFGGYTF. DNA for the CDR3: TGTGCCTGGGGGGTGGGGTTCGGAGGCTACACCTTC.

The table lists this clonotype with a few counts. The chain uses TRBV19 and TRBJ1-1; 9 bases align to TRBD1. The CDR3 contains 14 residues. V dropped 1 base and J dropped 3; count of bases not matched to a gene: 0. Germline V gene lookup returns CDR1 LNHDA and CDR2 SQIVND (reference sequence). CDR3 sequence: CASSIGTGDTEAFF. The CDR3 DNA sequence: TGTGCCAGTAGTATAGGGACAGGGGACACTGAAGCTTTCTTT.

The V call is TRBV19, the J call TRBJ1-5; 7 bases are a match to TRBD1. Germline CDR1 LNHDA, CDR2 SQIVND (reference sequence). J gave up 4 bases and V 5 bases, and 8 bases lay outside the gene matches. CDR3 length: 15 amino acids. CDR3 DNA sequence: TGTGCCAGTAGTCCAGGACAGGAAAGGAATCAGCCCCAGCATTTT. This translates into CASSPGQERNQPQHF.

At least ten counts were recorded for this clonotype. The chain employs TRBV12-3 or TRBV12-4 and TRBJ2-3; tentative D call: TRBD2 (7 bases). The V and J ends lost 7 bases and 1 base respectively, with 12 bases between them. The CDR3 totals 14 residues. The DNA of the CDR3 is TGTGCCAGCAACTTGGGGGGGCGCACAGATACGCAGTATTTT. It specifies CASNLGGRTDTQYF.

This sequence joins TRBV5-1 and TRBJ1-5; 9 nucleotides line up with TRBD1. Germline loops: CDR1 SGHRS, CDR2 YFSETQ. V was pared by 5 bases and J by 2 bases, with 5 bases of the junction left unmatched. The CDR3 has 15 amino acids. CDR3 in amino acids: CASRPTGGRNQPQHF. CDR3 nucleotide sequence: TGCGCCAGCAGACCAACAGGGGGCCGCAATCAGCCCCAGCATTTT. The variable domain in full, completed from reference TRBV5-1 and TRBJ1-5, reads KAGVTQTPRYLIKTRGQQVTLSCSPISGHRSVSWYQQTPGQGLQFLFEYFSETQRNKGNFPGRFSGRQFSNSRSEMNVSTLELGDSALYLCASRPTGGRNQPQHFGDGTRLSIL.

The J gene is TRBJ1-2, the V gene TRBV7-8; D is undetermined. Germline V gene data show CDR1 as SGHVS and CDR2 as FQNEAQ. CDR3 length: 12 amino acids. V shed 1 base and J shed 8 bases, with 8 bases lying between them. The CDR3 DNA follows: TGTGCCAGCAGCTTAGACTTCGGCGGCTACACCTTC. Protein sequence: CASSLDFGGYTF.

Points on this clonotype: A junction boundary mismatches the germline segment, possibly from a read error. The gene calls are TRBV6-1 and TRBJ2-6; D is perhaps TRBD2 (6 bases). The CDR3 sequence is 24 residues long. CDR1 is MNHNS and CDR2 is SASEGT in the germline V gene. The CDR3 loop reads CAISESGFGLASVYVSSGANVLTF. CDR3 coding DNA: TGTGCCATCAGTGAGTCTGGCTTTGGACTGGCTAGCGTTTACGTTAGCTCTGGGGCCAACGTCCTGACTTTC.

In its sample, this clonotype was seen many times. The chain employs TRBV7-8 and TRBJ2-7; D not resolved. Germline-derived CDR1 and CDR2 are SGHVS and FQNEAQ. Trimming cost V 5 bases and J 5 bases, with 7 bases left between them. The CDR3 is 11 residues long. The CDR3 here is CASSPINEQYF. The CDR3 DNA is TGTGCCAGCAGCCCCATTAACGAGCAGTACTTC. The full variable domain, with the rest looked up from reference TRBV7-8 and TRBJ2-7, is GAGVSQSPRYKVAKRGQDVALRCDPISGHVSLFWYQQALGQGPEFLTYFQNEAQLDKSGLPSDRFFAERPEGSVSTLKIQRTQQEDSAVYLCASSPINEQYFGPGTRLTVT.

Comment on this clonotype: One end of the junction is discordant with germline, which a read error may explain. The rearrangement joins TRBV6-1 to TRBJ2-1, with 7 bases aligning to TRBD2. This CDR3 comprises 16 residues. Germline V lookup: CDR1 MNHNS, CDR2 SASEGT. The CDR3 nucleotides read TGTGCCAGCAGTCGGGTAGCGGGTTCCCCTTACAATGAGCAGCTCTTC. Its protein product is CASSRVAGSPYNEQLF.

This clonotype has ten or more counts. The CDR3 DNA reads TGTGCCATTCCTCTGGCTTTGGGACAGGGGATGAACACTGAAGCTTTCTTT. The encoded protein is CAIPLALGQGMNTEAFF. J is TRBJ1-1 and V is TRBV2; 10 bases are a match to TRBD1. Germline V CDR1 and CDR2: SNHLY, FYNNEI. V gave up 10 bases and J gave up 0 bases; unmatched junction bases: 14. The CDR3 has 17 residues. The variable domain in full, with the rest retrieved from reference TRBV2 and TRBJ1-1, is EPEVTQTPSHQVTQMGQEVILRCVPISNHLYFYWYRQILGQKVEFLVSFYNNEISEKSEIFDDQFSVERPDGSNFTLKIRSTKLEDSAMYFCAIPLALGQGMNTEAFFGQGTRLTVV.

This clonotype was seen repeatedly, ten times or more. The chain combines TRBV20-1 with TRBJ1-4; 7 bases map to TRBD1. The CDR3 loop spans 15 amino acids. The germline V gene encodes CDR1 DFQATT and CDR2 SNEGSKA (reference sequence). V lost 0 bases and J lost 7; bases outside the gene matches: 8. The CDR3 DNA reads as TGCAGTGCTAGAGATGTCGAGACAGGGAGTGAAAAACTGTTTTTT. Encoded protein: CSARDVETGSEKLFF.